These T cell receptor beta chains were read from a single sample in a study of cytomegalovirus exposure and HLA in healthy donors. Repertoires were generated with immunoSEQ multiplex PCR, while TCRdb's copy carries only in-frame clones and drops some. The sample contains about 110,000 clones, 69% of which appear only once. The sample comprised PBMCs. These receptor sequences come from a man aged 30 to 39 in good health and CMV-seronegative. The CDR3 runs from the conserved cysteine through the conserved F or W. Each record gives: V gene, D gene, J gene, CDR3 DNA, CDR3 protein. The D gene is left open where the match is weak.

V gene: TRBV5-1
D gene: .
J gene: TRBJ2-5
CDR3 DNA: TGCGCCAGCAGCTTGGCCGCAGGTCAAGAGACCCAGTACTTC
CDR3 protein: CASSLAAGQETQYF

V gene: TRBV5-4
D gene: TRBD2
J gene: TRBJ2-7
CDR3 DNA: TGTGCCAGCAGCCCTAGCGGGAGTACCTACTCCTACGAGCAGTACTTC
CDR3 protein: CASSPSGSTYSYEQYF

V gene: TRBV21-1
D gene: .
J gene: TRBJ2-7
CDR3 DNA: TGTGCCAGCAGCAAAGCCATCGCTAGCGGGAGGTCCCCTATCTACGAGCAGTACTTC
CDR3 protein: CASSKAIASGRSPIYEQYF

V gene: TRBV7-2
D gene: .
J gene: TRBJ2-7
CDR3 DNA: TGTGCCAGCAGCTTAGCGCAGTCCTGGTCGGAGCAGTACTTC
CDR3 protein: CASSLAQSWSEQYF

V gene: TRBV6-4
D gene: TRBD1
J gene: TRBJ2-2
CDR3 DNA: TGTGCCAGCGGTTCAGGGGGAAACACCGGGGAGCTGTTTTTT
CDR3 protein: CASGSGGNTGELFF

V gene: TRBV6-5
D gene: .
J gene: TRBJ1-4
CDR3 DNA: TGTGCCAGCAGTTACTCGGGGACACCGCCCGGGGAAAAACTGTTTTTT
CDR3 protein: CASSYSGTPPGEKLFF

V gene: TRBV5-3
D gene: TRBD2
J gene: TRBJ2-7
CDR3 DNA: TGTGCCAGAAGCATGCGACAGGACCCAGGGAAGCGGGAGGGCCGGTACGAGCAGTACTTC
CDR3 protein: CARSMRQDPGKREGRYEQYF

V gene: TRBV7-2
D gene: TRBD1
J gene: TRBJ1-3
CDR3 DNA: TGTGCCAGCCGACAGGGGGAAGGAAACACCATATATTTT
CDR3 protein: CASRQGEGNTIYF

V gene: TRBV7-2
D gene: .
J gene: TRBJ1-5
CDR3 DNA: TGTGCCAGCAGCTCTTTCGGCGGGAGCAATCAGCCCCAGCATTTT
CDR3 protein: CASSSFGGSNQPQHF

V gene: TRBV7-2
D gene: TRBD1
J gene: TRBJ2-7
CDR3 DNA: TGTGCCAGCAGCTTTCGGACAGGGAGGAACGAGCAGTACTTC
CDR3 protein: CASSFRTGRNEQYF